The subject of this entry is one T cell receptor beta chain. Its antigen is not yet known. No base quality values were provided; no much bigger clone lies one nucleotide off. This specimen belongs to a study of blood T cell repertoires in COVID-19 (dated by TCRdb to about 2020). About the study as a whole: The collaborator samples originated in the United States, Italy and Spain and spanned the acute and convalescent phases of COVID-19. Sample metadata almost always included a de-identified subject ID, COVID-19 status, age in years and sex. Where HLA class I and class II types were available, the types were taken from metadata supplied by the sample provider, not from assay-based typing. Subjects who had been exposed to COVID-19, were actively infected with it, or had recovered from it provided the deeply sampled blood TCRbeta repertoires that made up the dataset. The prospective study material was composed of cDNA or gDNA derived from T cells, B-cell-depleted T cells, or PBMCs. Samples came from the ongoing ImmuneRACE study (first 160 participants) plus 1,254 subjects from 6 global collaborators. The repertoires were released in a freely available public database meant as a resource for research on the immune response to SARS-CoV-2. Overall study results and their limits: The quantity of clinical and demographic metadata differed by source and by participant and was supplied without curation.

TCRbeta CDR3 regions were amplified from genomic DNA by means of the immunoSEQ Assay, a bias-controlled multiplex PCR. In the authors' own workflow: Within the assay, amplification of reference gene primers was used to estimate how many nucleated cells each sample contained. To quantify the absolute abundance of each unique TCRbeta CDR3 rearrangement, sequence reads were collapsed and filtered. For each sample, productive Simpson clonality was calculated by taking the square root of Simpson's diversity index across productive rearrangements. TCRdb stores this immuneACCESS table with in-frame sequences only. Part of the clones is absent; in the studies checked, under half of the shortfall reflects unresolved V genes, and no reason is known for the rest. That table furnishes V, J and clone size, whereas the DNA furnished D and trimming. Recorded for this sample are around 150,000 clones; around four fifths of them occurred a single time. The top ten constitute approximately 11% of the sample.

V gives up 3 bases and J gives up 3 bases, and the segment between their germline ends measures 7 bases. CDR1 and CDR2, per the germline V gene (reference sequence), are SGHNT and YYREEE. Its CDR3 holds 13 amino acids, cysteine through phenylalanine. Left in the record is the CDR3 DNA by itself, 39 bases read in frame from the first base. A second Seattle source provided samples from volunteer blood donors who had recovered from COVID-19. Each collaborating institution followed its own protocols to collect whole blood in K2EDTA tubes. For TCRbeta analysis, collaborator samples were shipped as frozen whole blood, as isolated PBMCs, or as DNA extracted from either sample type.

The sequence was collected from a man in his fifties or sixties who had recovered from COVID-19. This receptor chain uses TRBV5-4 and TRBJ2-1, and possibly TRBD1, on 6 matching bases. The material sequenced was peripheral blood. CDR3 reads: CASSSDSYNEQFF. The nucleotide sequence reads TGTGCCAGCAGCTCGGACAGCTACAATGAGCAGTTCTTC.